Following are 7 T cell receptor beta chains from one sample sequenced in a study of blood T cell repertoires in COVID-19. Sequencing used immunoSEQ multiplex PCR; TCRdb keeps in-frame clones, though not all of them. The sample records 300,000 to 400,000 clones, almost 90% being singletons. Input material: peripheral blood. These TCRs come from a woman in her 70s with COVID-19, enrolled during active disease.

The chain carries TRBV21-1 and TRBJ2-7; TRBD1 was called by the table and not checked on the DNA. TRBV21-1 is deemed a pseudogene. The CDR3 runs to 15 residues. The CDR3 loop is CASSTPGQGIHEQYF. The CDR3 DNA reads as TGTGCCAGCAGCACTCCGGGACAGGGTATCCACGAGCAGTACTTC.

V is TRBV20-1 and J is TRBJ2-4; no clear D gene. V was trimmed by 6 bases and J by 10 bases, leaving 10 bases between them. The CDR3 contains 10 residues. Looked up from germline, CDR1 is DFQATT and CDR2 is SNEGSKA (reference sequence). The CDR3 DNA follows: TGCAGTGCCCTGGAGCAAATTCAGTACTTC. Amino acids: CSALEQIQYF.

This rearrangement joins TRBV9 to TRBJ2-1, with 11 bases matching TRBD2. V gave up 5 bases and J gave up 7 bases; unmatched junction bases: 5. From germline, CDR1 is SGDLS and CDR2 YYNGEE. The CDR3 has 14 residues. CDR3 in amino acids: CASRGSGGANEQFF. Here the CDR3 DNA reads TGTGCCAGCAGAGGTAGCGGGGGGGCGAATGAGCAGTTCTTC.

The rearrangement uses TRBV6-5 and TRBJ1-1; TRBD1 might be the D (6 bases). Germline loops: CDR1 MNHEY, CDR2 SVGAGI. The CDR3 sequence is 15 residues long. V dropped 7 bases and J dropped 4 bases, with 19 bases sitting between them. The CDR3 nucleotides read TGTGCCAGCACTTCCCCCGGACGAGGGGGCACTGAAGCTTTCTTT. It codes for CASTSPGRGGTEAFF.

The V call is TRBV13, the J call TRBJ2-7; 10 positions agree with TRBD1. This CDR3 contains 14 residues. Germline CDR1 and CDR2: PRHDT and FYEKMQ (reference sequence). J gave up 7 bases and V 0 bases, and 3 bases lay outside the gene matches. The CDR3 DNA is TGTGCCAGCAGCTTAGGGGGACAGGGGAAAGAGCAGTACTTC. Protein: CASSLGGQGKEQYF.

The genes are TRBV7-9 and TRBJ1-4, with a possible D match to TRBD1 (5 bases). This CDR3 region has 16 residues. Trimming pared 2 bases from V and 7 bases from J, leaving 17 bases between. The V gene's germline CDR1 is SEHNR and CDR2 FQNEAQ (reference sequence). The CDR3 sequence is CASSLRGKGVFEKLFF. The CDR3 DNA reads as TGTGCCAGCAGCTTAAGAGGCAAAGGGGTATTTGAAAAACTGTTTTTT. The full variable domain, its missing parts supplied by reference TRBV7-9 and TRBJ1-4, is DTGVSQNPRHKITKRGQNVTFRCDPISEHNRLYWYRQTLGQGPEFLTYFQNEAQLEKSRLLSDRFSAERPKGSFSTLEIQRTEQGDSAMYLCASSLRGKGVFEKLFFGSGTQLSVL.

This clone was counted only a few times. This chain joins TRBV30 and TRBJ1-1; the D is unclear. The CDR3 runs to 14 residues. Germline CDR1 and CDR2: GTSNPN and SVGIG (reference sequence). Trimming stripped 0 bases from V and 5 bases from J, with 13 bases between. This CDR3 is CAWSVRQFGTEAFF. The CDR3 nucleotides read TGTGCCTGGAGTGTACGGCAGTTCGGGACTGAAGCTTTCTTT.